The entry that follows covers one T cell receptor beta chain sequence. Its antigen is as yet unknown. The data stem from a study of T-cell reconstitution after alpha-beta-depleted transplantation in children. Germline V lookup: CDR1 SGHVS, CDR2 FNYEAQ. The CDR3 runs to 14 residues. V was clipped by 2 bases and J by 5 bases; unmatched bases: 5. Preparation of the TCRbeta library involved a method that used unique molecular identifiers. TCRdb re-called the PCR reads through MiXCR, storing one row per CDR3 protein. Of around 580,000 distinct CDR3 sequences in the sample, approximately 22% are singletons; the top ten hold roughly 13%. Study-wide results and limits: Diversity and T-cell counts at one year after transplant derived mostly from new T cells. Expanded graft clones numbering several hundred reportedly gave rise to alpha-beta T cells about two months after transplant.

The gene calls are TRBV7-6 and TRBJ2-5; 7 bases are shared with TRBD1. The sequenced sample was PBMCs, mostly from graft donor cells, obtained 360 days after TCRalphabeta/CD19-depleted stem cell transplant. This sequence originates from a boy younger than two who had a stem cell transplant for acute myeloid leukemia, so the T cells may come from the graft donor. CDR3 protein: CASSLQGGAETQYF. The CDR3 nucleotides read TGTGCCAGCAGCTTACAAGGGGGCGCCGAGACCCAGTACTTC.